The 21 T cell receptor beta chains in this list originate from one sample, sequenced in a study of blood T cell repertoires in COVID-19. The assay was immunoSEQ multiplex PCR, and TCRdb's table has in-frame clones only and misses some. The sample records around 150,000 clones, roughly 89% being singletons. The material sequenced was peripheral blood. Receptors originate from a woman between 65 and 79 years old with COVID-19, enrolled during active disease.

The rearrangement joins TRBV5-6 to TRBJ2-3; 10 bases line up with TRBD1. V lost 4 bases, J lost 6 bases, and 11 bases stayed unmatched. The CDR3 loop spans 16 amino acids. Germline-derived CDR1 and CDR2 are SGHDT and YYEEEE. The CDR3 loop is CASSLTGTGVFDTQYF. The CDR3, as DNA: TGTGCCAGCAGCCTTACCGGGACAGGGGTTTTTGATACGCAGTATTTT.

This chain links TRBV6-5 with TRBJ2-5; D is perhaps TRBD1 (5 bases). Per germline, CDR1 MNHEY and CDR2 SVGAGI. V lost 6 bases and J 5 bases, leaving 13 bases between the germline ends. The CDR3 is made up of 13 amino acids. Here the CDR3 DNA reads TGTGCCAGCAGCAGGGCCGGGCAGGAGACCCAGTACTTC. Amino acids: CASSRAGQETQYF.

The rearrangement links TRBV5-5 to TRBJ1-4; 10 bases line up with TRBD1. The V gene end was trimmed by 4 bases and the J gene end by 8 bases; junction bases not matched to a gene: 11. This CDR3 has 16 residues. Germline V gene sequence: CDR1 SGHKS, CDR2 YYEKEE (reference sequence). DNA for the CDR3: TGTGCCAGCAGCGAGCCCGGACAGGGGGATCGCGAAAAACTGTTTTTT. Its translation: CASSEPGQGDREKLFF. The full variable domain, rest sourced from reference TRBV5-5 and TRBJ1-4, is DAGVTQSPTHLIKTRGQQVTLRCSPISGHKSVSWYQQVLGQGPQFIFQYYEKEERGRGNFPDRFSARQFPNYSSELNVNALLLGDSALYLCASSEPGQGDREKLFFGSGTQLSVL.

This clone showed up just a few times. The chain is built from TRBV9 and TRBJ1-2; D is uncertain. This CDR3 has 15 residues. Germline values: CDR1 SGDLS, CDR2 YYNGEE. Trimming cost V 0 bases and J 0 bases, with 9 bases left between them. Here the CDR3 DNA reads TGTGCCAGCAGCGTAGCGGCAGGTTCTAACTATGGCTACACCTTC. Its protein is CASSVAAGSNYGYTF.

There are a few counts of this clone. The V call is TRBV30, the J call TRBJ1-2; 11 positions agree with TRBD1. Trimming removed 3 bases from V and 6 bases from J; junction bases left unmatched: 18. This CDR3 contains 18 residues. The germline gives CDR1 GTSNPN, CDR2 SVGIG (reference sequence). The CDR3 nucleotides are TGTGCCTGGAGCAGGTGGACCGGGACAGGGGGAATTTCCGATGGCTACACCTTC. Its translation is CAWSRWTGTGGISDGYTF.

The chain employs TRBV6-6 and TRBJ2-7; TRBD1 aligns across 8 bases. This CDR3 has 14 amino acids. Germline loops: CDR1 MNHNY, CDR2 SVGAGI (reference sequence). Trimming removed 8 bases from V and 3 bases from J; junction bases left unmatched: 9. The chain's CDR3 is CASVLDRAHYEQYF. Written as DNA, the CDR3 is TGTGCCAGCGTACTGGACAGGGCCCACTACGAGCAGTACTTC.

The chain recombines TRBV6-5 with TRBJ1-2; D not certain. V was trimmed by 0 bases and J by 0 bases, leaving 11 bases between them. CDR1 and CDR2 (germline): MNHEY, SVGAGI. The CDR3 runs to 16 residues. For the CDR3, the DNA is TGTGCCAGCAGTTACTCTAATACCTTAGCTAACTATGGCTACACCTTC. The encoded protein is CASSYSNTLANYGYTF.

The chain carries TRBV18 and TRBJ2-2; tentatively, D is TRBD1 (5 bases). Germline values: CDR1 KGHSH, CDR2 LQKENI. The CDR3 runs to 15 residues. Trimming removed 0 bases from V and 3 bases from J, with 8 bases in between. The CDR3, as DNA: TGTGCCAGCTCACCACCGGGCAGGGACACCGGGGAGCTGTTTTTT. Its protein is CASSPPGRDTGELFF.

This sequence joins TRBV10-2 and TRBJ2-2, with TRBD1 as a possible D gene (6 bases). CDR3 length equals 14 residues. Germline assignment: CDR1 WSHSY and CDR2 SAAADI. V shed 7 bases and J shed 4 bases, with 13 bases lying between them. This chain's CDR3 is CASNTGTLTGELFF. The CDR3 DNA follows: TGCGCCAGCAACACCGGGACACTCACCGGGGAGCTGTTTTTT.

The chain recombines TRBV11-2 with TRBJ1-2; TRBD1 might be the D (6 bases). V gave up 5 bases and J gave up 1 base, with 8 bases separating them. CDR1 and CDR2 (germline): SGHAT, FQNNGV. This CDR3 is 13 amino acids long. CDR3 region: CASSPDSNYGYTF. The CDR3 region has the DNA TGTGCCAGCAGCCCGGACAGTAACTATGGCTACACCTTC.

The chain's CDR3 is CAWNEQGVNEKLFF. DNA of the CDR3: TGTGCCTGGAACGAACAGGGGGTTAATGAAAAACTGTTTTTT. This chain connects TRBV30 to TRBJ1-4; 8 bases map to TRBD1. The CDR3 loop spans 14 amino acids. V was clipped by 4 bases and J by 4 bases; unmatched bases: 5. The germline V gene encodes CDR1 GTSNPN and CDR2 SVGIG (reference sequence).

CDR3 bases: TGTGCCAGTAGTATAGAGGGGGGGCCAAATGAGCAGTTCTTC. Amino acid sequence: CASSIEGGPNEQFF. The chain uses TRBV19 and TRBJ2-1; D might be TRBD2 (7 bases). Germline assignment: CDR1 LNHDA and CDR2 SQIVND (reference sequence). The CDR3 length is 14 residues. V was clipped by 0 bases and J by 7 bases, with 10 bases between them.

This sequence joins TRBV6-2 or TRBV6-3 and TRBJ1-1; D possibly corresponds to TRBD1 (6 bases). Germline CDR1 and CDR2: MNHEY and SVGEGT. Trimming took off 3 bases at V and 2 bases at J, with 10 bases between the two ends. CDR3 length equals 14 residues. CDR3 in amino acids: CASSYATGNTEAFF. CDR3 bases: TGTGCCAGCAGTTATGCGACAGGAAACACTGAAGCTTTCTTT.

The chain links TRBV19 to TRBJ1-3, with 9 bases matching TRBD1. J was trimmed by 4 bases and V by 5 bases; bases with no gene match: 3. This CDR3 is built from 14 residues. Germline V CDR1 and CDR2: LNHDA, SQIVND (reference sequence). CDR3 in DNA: TGTGCCAGTAGTGGGACAGGGTTGGGAAACACCATATATTTT. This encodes CASSGTGLGNTIYF.

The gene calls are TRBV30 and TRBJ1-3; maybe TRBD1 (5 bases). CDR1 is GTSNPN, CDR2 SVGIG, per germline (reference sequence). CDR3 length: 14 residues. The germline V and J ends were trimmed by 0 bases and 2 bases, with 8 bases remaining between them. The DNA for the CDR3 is TGTGCCTGGAGTGTAACCAGGGCTGGAAACACCATATATTTT. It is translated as CAWSVTRAGNTIYF. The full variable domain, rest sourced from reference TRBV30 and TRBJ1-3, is SQTIHQWPATLVQPVGSPLSLECTVEGTSNPNLYWYRQAAGRGLQLLFYSVGIGQISSEVPQNLSASRPQDRQFILSSKKLLLSDSGFYLCAWSVTRAGNTIYFGEGSWLTVV.

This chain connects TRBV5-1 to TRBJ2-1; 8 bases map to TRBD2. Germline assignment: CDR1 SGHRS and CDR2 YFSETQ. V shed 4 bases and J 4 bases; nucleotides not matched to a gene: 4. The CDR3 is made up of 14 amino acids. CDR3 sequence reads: CASSRGRPYNEQFF. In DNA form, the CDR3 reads TGCGCCAGCAGCCGCGGGAGGCCTTACAATGAGCAGTTCTTC.

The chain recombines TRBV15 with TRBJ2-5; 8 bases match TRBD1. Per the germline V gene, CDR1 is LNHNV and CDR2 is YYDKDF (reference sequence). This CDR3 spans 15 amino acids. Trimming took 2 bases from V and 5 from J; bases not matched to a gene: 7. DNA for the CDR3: TGTGCCACCAGCAGATATGGACAGGGATGGGAGACCCAGTACTTC. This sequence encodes CATSRYGQGWETQYF.

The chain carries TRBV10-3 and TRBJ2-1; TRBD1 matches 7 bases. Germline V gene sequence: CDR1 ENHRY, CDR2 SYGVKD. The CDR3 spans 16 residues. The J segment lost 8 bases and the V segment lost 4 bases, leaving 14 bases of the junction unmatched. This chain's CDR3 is CAISGPYQGVIDEQFF. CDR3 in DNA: TGTGCCATCAGTGGACCTTATCAGGGGGTGATTGATGAGCAGTTCTTC.

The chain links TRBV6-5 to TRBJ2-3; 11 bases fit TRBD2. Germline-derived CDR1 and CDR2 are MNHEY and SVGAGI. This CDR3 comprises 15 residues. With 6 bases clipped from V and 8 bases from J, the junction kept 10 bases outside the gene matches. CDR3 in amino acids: CASSQTSGVPGTQYF. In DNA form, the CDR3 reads TGTGCCAGCAGCCAGACTAGCGGGGTACCAGGTACGCAGTATTTT.

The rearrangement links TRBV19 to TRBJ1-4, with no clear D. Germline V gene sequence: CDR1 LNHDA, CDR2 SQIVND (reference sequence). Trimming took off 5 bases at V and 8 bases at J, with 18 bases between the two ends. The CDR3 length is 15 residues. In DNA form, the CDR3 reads TGTGCCAGTAGTCCCCAGGCGGTCCGGAGGGAAAAACTGTTTTTT. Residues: CASSPQAVRREKLFF.

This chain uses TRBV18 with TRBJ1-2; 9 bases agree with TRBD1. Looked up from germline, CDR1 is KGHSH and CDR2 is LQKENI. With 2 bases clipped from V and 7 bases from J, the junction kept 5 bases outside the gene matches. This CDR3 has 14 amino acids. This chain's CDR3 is CASSPGTGFTGYTF. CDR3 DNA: TGTGCCAGCTCACCAGGGACAGGGTTTACTGGCTACACCTTC.